The 32 T cell receptor beta chains below all came from one sample that was sequenced in a study of T cell changes during pregnancy in multiple sclerosis. The method was immunoSEQ multiplex PCR; TCRdb's version includes in-frame clones alone and lacks a portion of them. The sample lists 65,000 to 95,000 clones; 85% to 95% were seen once. The source material was peripheral blood, sampled after pregnancy. Receptors originate from a female donor in good health, enrolled as a control in a pregnancy study.

The V and J genes are TRBV11-3 and TRBJ2-2, with D unresolved. This CDR3 contains 13 residues. The germline gives CDR1 SGHNT, CDR2 YENEEA. V was clipped by 3 bases and J by 5 bases, with 7 bases between them. The DNA of the CDR3 is TGTGCCAGCAGCTTTAGTGCGACCGGGGAGCTGTTTTTT. Translating it yields CASSFSATGELFF.

This chain uses TRBV5-8 with TRBJ1-1; no firm D call. The CDR3 extends over 12 amino acids. Per germline, CDR1 SGHTS and CDR2 YDEGEE. The V end lost 2 bases, the J end lost 8 bases, and 10 bases lay between the germline ends. CDR3 loop: CASSLFVTEAFF. CDR3 nucleotide sequence: TGTGCCAGCAGCTTATTCGTAACAGAAGCTTTCTTT.

The gene calls are TRBV6-6 and TRBJ1-1; D might be TRBD1 (6 bases). The CDR3 runs 12 residues. V was shortened by 5 bases and J by 8 bases, with 12 bases between the two germline ends. Germline assignment: CDR1 MNHNY and CDR2 SVGAGI (reference sequence). The CDR3: CASSTGQIEAFF. CDR3 DNA: TGTGCCAGCAGTACCGGACAGATAGAAGCTTTCTTT.

The V call is TRBV11-2, the J call TRBJ1-2; D unresolved. The CDR3 runs to 11 residues. Trimming left V 1 base short and J 8 bases short, with 5 bases between. Germline V gives CDR1 SGHAT, CDR2 FQNNGV. As DNA, the CDR3 is TGTGCCAGCAGCTTAGGTGGCGGCTACACCTTC. Protein product: CASSLGGGYTF.

This chain uses TRBV6-5 with TRBJ1-4; no clear D. Germline lookup yields CDR1 MNHEY and CDR2 SVGAGI. V was shortened by 2 bases and J by 8 bases, with 18 bases between the two germline ends. The CDR3 totals 16 residues. The CDR3: CASSYRPKGGNEKLFF. CDR3 DNA sequence: TGTGCCAGCAGTTACCGCCCTAAAGGCGGGAACGAAAAACTGTTTTTT.

Of note for this clone: One junction end disagrees with the germline gene, perhaps due to a read error. The gene calls are TRBV6-5 and TRBJ2-7, with TRBD2 identical over 8 bases. Germline CDR1 is MNHEY and CDR2 is SVGAGI. This CDR3 has 15 residues. This chain's CDR3 is CASSFLGTSHYGQYF. In DNA form, the CDR3 reads TGTGCCAGCAGTTTCCTCGGGACTAGTCACTACGGGCAGTACTTC.

This clone was seen only once. The V call is TRBV5-8, the J call TRBJ2-7, with 12 nucleotides matching TRBD2. The germline gives CDR1 SGHTS, CDR2 YDEGEE. The CDR3 runs 17 residues. Germline trimming cut 4 bases from V and 1 base from J; bases unmatched to any gene: 9. DNA for the CDR3: TGTGCCAGCAGCGTCCTTATACTAGCGGGGGGTTCCTACGAGCAGTACTTC. Amino acids: CASSVLILAGGSYEQYF.

The J gene is TRBJ2-7, the V gene TRBV7-2, with no clear D. V was clipped by 2 bases and J by 5 bases, with 4 bases between them. The CDR3 is 11 residues long. CDR1 is SGHTA, CDR2 FQGNSA, per germline. DNA of the CDR3: TGTGCCAGCAGCTTATGGCACGAGCAGTACTTC. Translating gives CASSLWHEQYF.

This clone occurred once. This chain joins TRBV4-1 and TRBJ1-2, with TRBD1 matching over 7 bases. J lost 6 bases, V lost 0 bases, and 10 bases had no gene match. Germline loops: CDR1 MGHRA, CDR2 YSYEKL. The CDR3 is made up of 16 amino acids. For the CDR3, the DNA is TGCGCCAGCAGCCAAGATAGGACAGGCTGGAGCCATGGCTACACCTTC. Translation: CASSQDRTGWSHGYTF.

The V call is TRBV5-5, the J call TRBJ2-7; 8 nucleotides agree with TRBD1. CDR3 size: 15 residues. CDR1 SGHKS and CDR2 YYEKEE come from the germline V gene (reference sequence). Unmatched junction bases numbered 6, after V lost 0 bases and J lost 4 bases. CDR3 nucleotide sequence: TGTGCCAGCAGCTTGGGGCCGGGACAGGAGTACGAGCAGTACTTC. The encoded protein is CASSLGPGQEYEQYF.

This clone was seen once. This chain joins TRBV15 and TRBJ2-7; 9 nucleotides agree with TRBD1. J was trimmed by 6 bases and V by 5 bases; bases with no gene match: 11. The CDR3 is 15 amino acids. Germline values: CDR1 LNHNV, CDR2 YYDKDF (reference sequence). The CDR3 sequence is CATSPRTGAMGEQYF. Written as DNA, the CDR3 is TGTGCCACCAGCCCGCGGACAGGGGCGATGGGCGAGCAGTACTTC.

This clone was seen more than once but under ten times. V gene TRBV7-8 combines with J gene TRBJ1-5, with TRBD1 matching 7 bases. The V segment lost 5 bases and the J segment 4 bases; nucleotides outside the gene matches: 5. From germline, CDR1 is SGHVS and CDR2 FQNEAQ. The CDR3 is 14 amino acids. CDR3 in DNA: TGTGCCAGCAGCAAGGGACAGCGAAATCAGCCCCAGCATTTT. Its protein is CASSKGQRNQPQHF.

The CDR3 nucleotides are TGTGCCAGCAGCAGACAGGGGGCTGATGAGCAGTACTTC. Residues: CASSRQGADEQYF. This chain joins TRBV7-2 and TRBJ2-7, with 10 bases lining up with TRBD1. This CDR3 is built from 13 residues. Germline CDR1 reads SGHTA; CDR2 reads FQGNSA. Trimming cost V 5 bases and J 7 bases; bases outside gene matches: 5.

The chain combines TRBV6-6 with TRBJ2-7; a weak D match, TRBD2 (6 bases). CDR3 length: 13 residues. V lost 11 bases and J lost 3, with 17 bases in between. From germline, CDR1 is MNHNY and CDR2 SVGAGI (reference sequence). CDR3 residues: CAAQTSLRYEQYF. CDR3 nucleotides: TGTGCCGCCCAGACTAGTTTACGCTACGAGCAGTACTTC.

The chain is built from TRBV5-4 and TRBJ2-1; 7 bases fit TRBD2. CDR1 and CDR2 (germline): SGHNT, YYREEE (reference sequence). The length of the CDR3 is 15 residues. J lost 9 bases, V lost 6 bases, and 15 bases had no gene match. For the CDR3, the DNA is TGTGCCAGCATCCCGGAAGGTGGGAGGGCCGCTGAGCAGTTCTTC. Encoded protein: CASIPEGGRAAEQFF.

V usage is TRBV10-1 and J usage is TRBJ2-5; tentatively, D is TRBD1 (5 bases). This CDR3 is 16 amino acids long. Trimming took 0 bases from V and 5 from J, leaving 16 bases between them. The V gene's germline CDR1 is WNHNN and CDR2 SYGVQD (reference sequence). CDR3 sequence reads: CASSESRRVGKETQYF. CDR3 nucleotides: TGCGCCAGCAGTGAGTCCCGCAGGGTGGGTAAGGAGACCCAGTACTTC.

The rearrangement uses TRBV4-1 and TRBJ2-7, with 8 bases matching TRBD2. V was pared by 2 bases and J by 2 bases, with 5 bases of the junction left unmatched. There are 15 residues in the CDR3. CDR1 and CDR2 (germline): MGHRA, YSYEKL. CDR3 protein: CASSQPTSGAYEQYF. DNA of the CDR3: TGCGCCAGCAGCCAACCCACTAGCGGAGCCTACGAGCAGTACTTC.

The rearrangement uses TRBV7-2 and TRBJ2-5; D is perhaps TRBD1 (6 bases). This CDR3 contains 13 residues. V was trimmed by 5 bases and J by 5 bases, leaving 12 bases between them. Germline-derived CDR1 and CDR2 are SGHTA and FQGNSA. CDR3 amino acids: CASSLGARETQYF. DNA for the CDR3: TGTGCCAGCAGCCTGGGGGCCCGGGAGACCCAGTACTTC. The entire variable domain, with the rest obtained from reference TRBV7-2 and TRBJ2-5, is as follows: GAGVSQSPSNKVTEKGKDVELRCDPISGHTALYWYRQSLGQGLEFLIYFQGNSAPDKSGLPSDRFSAERTGGSVSTLTIQRTQQEDSAVYLCASSLGARETQYFGPGTRLLVL.

This rearrangement joins TRBV5-1 to TRBJ1-4; 7 bases align to TRBD1. From germline, CDR1 is SGHRS and CDR2 YFSETQ. The CDR3 has 14 residues. V shed 5 bases and J 5 bases; nucleotides not matched to a gene: 6. The CDR3 DNA is TGCGCCAGCAGAACCGGGACAGCCAATGAAAAACTGTTTTTT. It encodes CASRTGTANEKLFF. The whole variable domain, filled in from reference TRBV5-1 and TRBJ1-4, reads KAGVTQTPRYLIKTRGQQVTLSCSPISGHRSVSWYQQTPGQGLQFLFEYFSETQRNKGNFPGRFSGRQFSNSRSEMNVSTLELGDSALYLCASRTGTANEKLFFGSGTQLSVL.

CDR3: CASSLGGSGNTIYF. CDR3 DNA sequence: TGTGCCAGCAGCCTAGGAGGGTCAGGAAACACCATATATTTT. The rearrangement joins TRBV7-3 to TRBJ1-3; no clear D. Germline V gene data show CDR1 as SGHTA and CDR2 as FQGTGA. The CDR3 loop spans 14 amino acids. The ends were cut back, 5 bases at V and 4 bases at J, with 12 bases in the middle.

The rearrangement joins TRBV28 to TRBJ2-1; TRBD2 matches 14 bases. The CDR3 has 20 residues. The germline V gene has CDR1 MDHEN and CDR2 SYDVKM. J lost 4 bases, V lost 5 bases, and 16 bases had no gene match. CDR3 loop: CASSPITGTSGRTLYNEQFF. For the CDR3, the DNA is TGTGCCAGCAGTCCTATCACCGGGACTAGCGGGAGAACATTATACAATGAGCAGTTCTTC.

The chain couples TRBV25-1 to TRBJ1-4; TRBD1 matches at 7 bases. This CDR3 has 15 residues. The J segment lost 3 bases and the V segment lost 5 bases, leaving 6 bases of the junction unmatched. Per germline, CDR1 MGHDK and CDR2 SYGVNS. The chain's CDR3 is CASSYRGFSNEKLFF. CDR3 DNA sequence: TGTGCCAGCAGTTACAGGGGTTTCTCTAATGAAAAACTGTTTTTT.

This clone was picked up one time. The gene calls are TRBV27 and TRBJ2-5; 7 bases match TRBD1. The CDR3 consists of 13 residues. The V segment lost 5 bases and the J segment 4 bases; nucleotides outside the gene matches: 4. Germline assignment: CDR1 MNHEY and CDR2 SMNVEV (reference sequence). The CDR3 here is CASSEGQTETQYF. The CDR3 nucleotides are TGTGCCAGCAGTGAGGGACAGACAGAGACCCAGTACTTC.

V usage is TRBV6-4 and J usage is TRBJ2-3, with 16 bases that match TRBD2. V shed 5 bases, J shed 8 bases, and the junction held 7 bases outside the gene matches. Germline V gene data show CDR1 as MRHNA and CDR2 as SNTAGT. The CDR3 sequence is 16 residues long. The CDR3 sequence is CASSFDGTSGGATQYF. The CDR3 DNA is TGTGCCAGCAGTTTTGACGGGACTAGCGGGGGGGCTACGCAGTATTTT.

V is TRBV4-2 and J is TRBJ2-1; 7 bases match TRBD1. V was pared by 4 bases and J by 6 bases, with 9 bases of the junction left unmatched. The CDR3 covers 15 residues. From germline, CDR1 is LGHNA and CDR2 YNFKEQ. CDR3 in amino acids: CASSPTGNSVNEQFF. The CDR3 DNA sequence: TGTGCCAGCAGCCCGACAGGGAATTCGGTCAATGAGCAGTTCTTC.

The chain is built from TRBV18 and TRBJ2-7; weak D call: TRBD2 (5 bases). V lost 1 base, J lost 6 bases, and 10 bases lay in between. Germline V lookup: CDR1 KGHSH, CDR2 LQKENI. This CDR3 is 13 amino acids long. In nucleotides, the CDR3 is TGTGCCAGCTCACCACGAGGGTGGGGCGAGCAGTACTTC. Amino acid sequence: CASSPRGWGEQYF.

The chain has TRBV19 and TRBJ2-3; 15 positions agree with TRBD2. The germline CDR1 and CDR2 sequences are LNHDA and SQIVND (reference sequence). There are 16 residues in the CDR3. Trimming took 5 bases from V and 3 from J; bases not matched to a gene: 3. The CDR3 region is CASSRGLAGGTDTQYF. The CDR3 DNA reads as TGTGCCAGTAGTCGGGGACTAGCGGGAGGAACAGATACGCAGTATTTT.

V usage is TRBV13 and J usage is TRBJ2-1; TRBD1 might be the D (5 bases). CDR1 is PRHDT and CDR2 is FYEKMQ in the germline V gene (reference sequence). The CDR3 totals 12 residues. Trimming cost V 6 bases and J 8 bases, with 11 bases left between them. In nucleotides, the CDR3 is TGTGCCAGCAGGACAGCCCGGGATGAGCAGTTCTTC. It translates to CASRTARDEQFF.

J is TRBJ2-7 and V is TRBV2, with D unresolved. The V end lost 3 bases, the J end lost 2 bases, and 8 bases lay between the germline ends. Per the germline V gene, CDR1 is SNHLY and CDR2 is FYNNEI. The CDR3 is 13 residues long. This chain's CDR3 is CASSERSAYEQYF. CDR3 nucleotides: TGTGCCAGCAGTGAGAGGTCTGCCTACGAGCAGTACTTC.

This sequence joins TRBV7-2 and TRBJ2-7, with D maybe TRBD1 (7 bases). V was clipped by 5 bases and J by 4 bases, with 15 bases between them. Germline lookup yields CDR1 SGHTA and CDR2 FQGNSA. This CDR3 contains 14 residues. In DNA form, the CDR3 reads TGTGCCAGCAGCCATCGGACAGGAGGGTACGAGCAGTACTTC. This encodes CASSHRTGGYEQYF.

Comment on this clone: One end of the junction varies from germline; a read error may be responsible. This sequence joins TRBV5-1 and TRBJ1-2; 7 bases are shared with TRBD1. The CDR3 spans 14 residues. The germline CDR1 and CDR2 sequences are SGHRS and YFSETQ. DNA of the CDR3: TGCGCCAGCAGCTTGGCCGTACAGGGGCGAGATTCCCACTTC. Its translation is CASSLAVQGRDSHF. Full variable domain (remainder filled in from reference TRBV5-1 and TRBJ1-2): KAGVTQTPRYLIKTRGQQVTLSCSPISGHRSVSWYQQTPGQGLQFLFEYFSETQRNKGNFPGRFSGRQFSNSRSEMNVSTLELGDSALYLCASSLAVQGRDSHFGSGTRLTVV.

V is TRBV28 and J is TRBJ1-5; the D is unclear. V was pared by 4 bases and J by 4 bases, with 11 bases between. Germline lookup yields CDR1 MDHEN and CDR2 SYDVKM. The CDR3 consists of 14 residues. CDR3 sequence reads: CASSSPQTNQPQHF. The DNA for the CDR3 is TGTGCCAGCAGTTCCCCGCAGACTAATCAGCCCCAGCATTTT.